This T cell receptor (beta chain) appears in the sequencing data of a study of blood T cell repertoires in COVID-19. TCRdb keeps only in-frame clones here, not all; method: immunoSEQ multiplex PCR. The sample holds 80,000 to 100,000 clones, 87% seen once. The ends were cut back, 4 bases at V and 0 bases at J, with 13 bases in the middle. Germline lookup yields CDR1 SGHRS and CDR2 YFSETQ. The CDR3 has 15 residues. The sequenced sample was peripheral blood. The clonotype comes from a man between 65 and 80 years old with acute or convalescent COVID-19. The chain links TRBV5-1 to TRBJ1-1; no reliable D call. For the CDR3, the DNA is TGCGCCAGCAGCCCGGGAGGCCAGCTGAACACTGAAGCTTTCTTT. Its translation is CASSPGGQLNTEAFF.